This T cell receptor beta chain was documented in a study of cytomegalovirus exposure and HLA in healthy donors. The PCR contained 60 Vbeta and 13 Jbeta primers. This table comes from immunoSEQ multiplex PCR, and its TCRdb copy is limited to in-frame clones, with some not included. The repertoire holds more than 85,000 clones, about three quarters seen once, with around 16% in the top ten. This TCR came from a woman between 45 and 65 years old in good health and CMV-seropositive. The specimen was PBMCs.

In DNA form, the CDR3 reads TGTGCCAGCAGACCCACAGCTAACTATGGCTACACCTTC. Encoded protein: CASRPTANYGYTF. J is TRBJ1-2 and V is TRBV28, with no clear D. CDR3 size: 13 residues. V lost 6 bases and J lost 0, with 8 bases in between. The germline V gene has CDR1 MDHEN and CDR2 SYDVKM.